These 4 T cell receptor beta chains share one sample of origin, sequenced in a study of Graves' ophthalmopathy and Graves' hyperthyroidism. The TCR beta CDR3 regions underwent amplification from RNA transcripts. After a first-round RT-PCR with HTBI primers, a second-round multiplex PCR was run. A single record per CDR3 protein comes from TCRdb applying MiXCR to the multiplex PCR reads. The sample includes over 200,000 distinct CDR3 sequences, about 32% of them seen just once. Sequencing was carried out using peripheral blood. The receptors shown here come from a man over 45 with Graves' ophthalmopathy.

The CDR3 is CASSSLGGGEAFF. The CDR3 bases are TGTGCCAGCAGCTCCTTGGGGGGGGGTGAAGCTTTCTTT. The chain combines TRBV7-2 with TRBJ1-1; D possibly corresponds to TRBD1 (5 bases). The CDR3 runs 13 residues. CDR1 and CDR2 (germline): SGHTA, FQGNSA. Trimming left V 4 bases short and J 7 bases short, with 13 bases between.

This rearrangement joins TRBV7-3 to TRBJ1-3; D call uncertain. The V gene's germline CDR1 is SGHTA and CDR2 FQGTGA. V was clipped by 5 bases and J by 6 bases, with 17 bases between them. The CDR3 consists of 15 residues. This CDR3 reads CASSPNDERVNTIYF. As DNA, the CDR3 is TGTGCCAGCAGCCCAAATGATGAACGGGTAAACACCATATATTTT.

This clonotype was recorded at least ten times. The rearrangement links TRBV6-5 to TRBJ2-2; 7 bases line up with TRBD1. The V segment lost 0 bases and the J segment 1 base; nucleotides outside the gene matches: 5. This CDR3 is 17 amino acids long. Germline lookup yields CDR1 MNHEY and CDR2 SVGAGI. The CDR3 sequence: CASSYSIRQGNTGELFF. CDR3 nucleotides: TGTGCCAGCAGTTACTCGATTAGACAGGGGAACACCGGGGAGCTGTTTTTT.

This clonotype was seen at least ten times. The chain employs TRBV19 and TRBJ2-2, with 8 bases aligning to TRBD1. The CDR3 consists of 15 residues. Per germline, CDR1 LNHDA and CDR2 SQIVND (reference sequence). Unmatched junction bases numbered 8, after V lost 5 bases and J lost 6 bases. CDR3 bases: TGTGCCAGTAGTTTCCAGGGGGCGCATCCCGGGGAGCTGTTTTTT. Its translation is CASSFQGAHPGELFF.